A single T cell receptor (beta chain) is shown here with its context. Its antigen is currently not known. Qualities for individual bases were not recorded, and no much larger clone is one base off. The germline V gene supplies CDR1 KGHDR and CDR2 SFDVKD. Relative to germline, V is missing 11 bases and J is missing 5 bases, with 6 bases of the junction outside any gene match. Its CDR3 holds 12 amino acids, cysteine through phenylalanine. CDR3 DNA is the only sequence kept; it has 36 bases, read in frame from the first base. This specimen belongs to a study of breast tumors, draining lymph nodes, adjacent tissues (TCRdb year 2016). Regarding the complete study: The study compared TCR beta repertoires across tumor, adjacent nontumor tissue and axillary lymph nodes from breast cancer patients. In human breast cancer, the study set out to assess how tumor, surrounding tissue and draining lymph node repertoires relate to one another and whether T cells might be exchanged between them. The research as a whole found: The conclusion that tumor T cells originate in lymph nodes was framed as consistent with a hypothesis rather than directly demonstrated. The data were considered consistent with most tumor T cells being derived from the lymph node and subsequently expanding within tumor tissue. T-cell repertoire diversity in tumors was found to be lower than in lymph nodes but higher than in nontumor tissue, and preferential V and J gene usage was observed. Tumor and nontumor tissue repertoires were found to be significantly more similar in luminal-like than in basal-like breast cancer.

The adjacent samples were made up of nontumor breast tissue around the tumor. The listed sequencing device is Illumina HiSeq 2000. TCR beta chain libraries were generated by multiplex PCR amplification. High-throughput sequencing was used to analyze the amplified TCR beta chain products. TCRdb passed the public sequencing reads through fastp at Q25 and MiXCR, retaining productive beta sequences. Every CDR3 protein is listed once, alongside the most common genes and DNA of its rows. The sample data list roughly 15,000 distinct CDR3 sequences, and around 57% of these were observed just once. About 30% of the sample is in the top ten clones.

Sequencing input: tumor-adjacent breast tissue. The chain was built from TRBV24-1 and TRBJ1-2, with 8 bases matching TRBD1. This clonotype was sampled from a female donor with breast cancer. Some clones in this sample may be carry-over from other donors' samples. The CDR3 amino acid sequence is: CASPGQAYGYTF. The DNA is as follows: TGTGCCAGTCCGGGACAGGCATATGGCTACACCTTC.